Below, 12 T cell receptor beta chains from the same sample are listed, as sequenced in a study of T-cell reconstitution after alpha-beta-depleted transplantation in children (dated by TCRdb to about 2016). Libraries were constructed by PCR. The sequencer was an Illumina HiSeq 2500. TCR libraries were prepared with molecular barcoding, using unique molecular identifiers to normalize TCRbeta repertoire quantification. The raw public data were reprocessed by TCRdb itself: fastp quality trimming at Q25, MiXCR clonotype calling, in-frame beta chains only. All rows with the same CDR3 protein become a single entry with the most common DNA and genes. Present in this sample are 300,000 to 400,000 distinct CDR3 sequences, 23% of which were seen just once. Of the sample, 10% to 11% falls within the top ten clones. What the treatment or condition label conveys for this sample: allogeneic hematopoietic cell transplantation with graft depleted of TCRalphabeta T cells and CD19 B cells.

The material was PBMCs, mostly from graft donor cells, obtained 180 days after TCRalphabeta/CD19-depleted stem cell transplant. These receptors all stem from a male patient between 10 and 17 years old who had a stem cell transplant for acute lymphoblastic leukemia, so the T cells may come from the graft donor.

This clonotype was seen a few times. The chain is built from TRBV2 and TRBJ1-4; 7 bases are a match to TRBD1. Trimming removed 2 bases from V and 8 bases from J; junction bases left unmatched: 11. CDR3 length: 16 residues. CDR1 SNHLY and CDR2 FYNNEI come from the germline V gene. This chain's CDR3 is CASSEPPWTGQEKLFF. The CDR3 nucleotides are TGTGCCAGCAGTGAACCCCCATGGACAGGCCAGGAAAAACTGTTTTTT.

In its sample, this clonotype was seen a few times. The chain couples TRBV7-9 to TRBJ2-7; D gene ambiguous. Germline V gives CDR1 SEHNR, CDR2 FQNEAQ (reference sequence). This CDR3 comprises 13 residues. V was trimmed by 6 bases and J by 4 bases, leaving 13 bases between them. The DNA for the CDR3 is TGTGCCAGCAGTCCGTATAACCTTTACGAGCAGTACTTC. This translates into CASSPYNLYEQYF.

The V call is TRBV7-3, the J call TRBJ2-2; D uncertain. The CDR3 runs 14 residues. CDR1 SGHTA and CDR2 FQGTGA come from the germline V gene. Trimming cost V 1 base and J 0 bases, with 3 bases left between them. In DNA form, the CDR3 reads TGTGCCAGCAGCTTAAGCCCGAACACCGGGGAGCTGTTTTTT. Translating gives CASSLSPNTGELFF.

This clonotype was detected only a few times. The V gene is TRBV12-3 or TRBV12-4, the J gene TRBJ2-1; 12 bases map to TRBD2. The CDR3 covers 13 residues. V was clipped by 6 bases and J by 9 bases; unmatched bases: 3. CDR3 loop: CASRGLAGVEQFF. The CDR3 nucleotides are TGTGCCAGCAGGGGACTAGCGGGCGTTGAGCAGTTCTTC.

This chain joins TRBV13 and TRBJ2-1; 9 bases fit TRBD1. Germline V gene sequence: CDR1 PRHDT, CDR2 FYEKMQ (reference sequence). This CDR3 contains 14 residues. The trim removed 2 bases at V and 8 bases at J, leaving 4 bases unmatched. The CDR3 DNA follows: TGTGCCAGCAGCTTATTTCGGACAGGGGATGAGCAGTTCTTC. Translating gives CASSLFRTGDEQFF.

This clonotype came up a few times. The chain recombines TRBV5-1 with TRBJ2-7; 9 nucleotides agree with TRBD1. V lost 4 bases and J lost 3; bases outside the gene matches: 8. Germline CDR1 and CDR2: SGHRS and YFSETQ. The CDR3 sequence is 15 residues long. Written as DNA, the CDR3 is TGCGCCAGCAGCGCGACCGGGACAGGGTTCTACGAGCAGTACTTC. It yields the protein CASSATGTGFYEQYF.

This clonotype was observed a few times. This chain connects TRBV27 to TRBJ1-5; D uncertain. CDR1 and CDR2 from the germline V gene are MNHEY and SMNVEV (reference sequence). Trimming pared 7 bases from V and 7 bases from J, leaving 17 bases between. CDR3 length: 14 residues. The CDR3 coding sequence is TGTGCCAGCACCCCAAAGGGCGCGAGGCAGCCCCAGCATTTT. It codes for CASTPKGARQPQHF.

The rearrangement uses TRBV20-1 and TRBJ1-5, with D uncertain. This CDR3 contains 17 residues. CDR1 DFQATT and CDR2 SNEGSKA come from the germline V gene (reference sequence). V was pared by 2 bases and J by 0 bases, with 17 bases between. CDR3 sequence reads: CSARSPRHIHSNQPQHF. The CDR3 DNA reads TGCAGTGCTAGATCCCCCAGGCATATCCATAGCAATCAGCCCCAGCATTTT.

This clonotype has more than one count but fewer than ten. This chain links TRBV20-1 with TRBJ2-4; 10 nucleotides line up with TRBD2. The V gene's germline CDR1 is DFQATT and CDR2 SNEGSKA (reference sequence). Trimming at V came to 2 bases and at J to 8 bases, leaving 6 bases not matched to a gene. This CDR3 contains 14 residues. The CDR3 loop reads CSARLAGARDIQYF. As DNA, the CDR3 is TGCAGTGCTAGACTAGCGGGAGCTAGGGACATTCAGTACTTC.

V usage is TRBV20-1 and J usage is TRBJ2-5, with 7 nucleotides matching TRBD1. Germline V CDR1 and CDR2: DFQATT, SNEGSKA (reference sequence). J was trimmed by 5 bases and V by 6 bases; bases with no gene match: 9. This CDR3 is built from 13 residues. Written as DNA, the CDR3 is TGCAGTGCCTTCCTAGGGGGCGCGGAGACCCAGTACTTC. Translated: CSAFLGGAETQYF.

The J gene is TRBJ1-1, the V gene TRBV6-5; D unresolved. V shed 8 bases and J shed 4 bases, with 8 bases lying between them. There are 11 residues in the CDR3. Germline V gives CDR1 MNHEY, CDR2 SVGAGI. CDR3 coding DNA: TGTGCCAGCGGGTCGGTCACTGAAGCTTTCTTT. Encoded protein: CASGSVTEAFF.

V and J are TRBV12-3 or TRBV12-4 and TRBJ1-6, with D possibly TRBD1 on 6 matching bases. This CDR3 has 14 residues. V was cut by 1 base and J by 5 bases, with 6 bases left in between. The CDR3 reads CASSLGTDNSPLHF. CDR3 DNA sequence: TGTGCCAGCAGTTTAGGGACAGATAATTCACCCCTCCACTTT.